Below are 16 T cell receptor beta chains sequenced from a single sample in a study of identical twins. MiXCR, applied by TCRdb to the 5' RACE reads, yields one record per CDR3 protein. The sample consists of 450,000 or so distinct CDR3 sequences, 12% to 15% of them appearing once. This same sample was also taken into another study, of yellow fever vaccine responses in identical twins.

Sequencing was performed on CD4+ T cells sorted from blood. These receptors came from a woman aged 18 to 35 in good health.

The rearrangement links TRBV6-1 to TRBJ2-3, with 10 bases that match TRBD2. CDR1 is MNHNS, CDR2 SASEGT, per germline. The CDR3 runs 16 residues. The V and J ends lost 7 bases and 4 bases, in that order; junction bases with no gene match: 11. For the CDR3, the DNA is TGTGCCAGCACCGCAACTCTAGCGGGAGTGGCAGATACGCAGTATTTT. This encodes CASTATLAGVADTQYF.

This rearrangement joins TRBV6-1 to TRBJ1-1; D gene unclear. This CDR3 contains 13 residues. The germline V and J ends were trimmed by 7 bases and 8 bases, with 17 bases remaining between them. Germline V gene lookup returns CDR1 MNHNS and CDR2 SASEGT. CDR3 loop: CASTRTGLMEAFF. The CDR3 nucleotides are TGTGCCAGCACTAGGACGGGCTTAATGGAAGCTTTCTTT.

The chain couples TRBV25-1 to TRBJ1-6; the D gene is possibly TRBD1 (5 bases). Trimming removed 10 bases at V and 10 bases at J, with 14 bases between. Germline lookup yields CDR1 MGHDK and CDR2 SYGVNS. The CDR3 is 12 residues long. CDR3: CATGRGDSPLHF. The CDR3 region has the DNA TGTGCCACCGGAAGAGGGGACTCACCCCTCCACTTT.

This clonotype was seen at least ten times. This chain joins TRBV3-1 and TRBJ1-4; 11 positions agree with TRBD1. Looked up from germline, CDR1 is LGHDT and CDR2 is YNNKEL (reference sequence). The V segment lost 3 bases and the J segment 7 bases; nucleotides outside the gene matches: 7. The CDR3 has 16 residues. The CDR3 sequence is CASSQRTGGQSEKLFF. Written as DNA, the CDR3 is TGTGCCAGCAGCCAGAGGACAGGGGGCCAGAGTGAAAAACTGTTTTTT.

This clonotype was seen at least ten times. The chain couples TRBV3-1 to TRBJ2-5, with a tentative D call TRBD2 (5 bases). Trimming cost V 5 bases and J 7 bases, with 14 bases left between them. The CDR3 is made up of 13 amino acids. CDR1 LGHDT and CDR2 YNNKEL come from the germline V gene (reference sequence). In DNA, the CDR3 is TGTGCCAGCAGCATCGGGAATGAAGGGACCCAGTACTTC. This gives the protein CASSIGNEGTQYF.

The gene calls are TRBV24-1 and TRBJ2-1, with D tentatively TRBD1 or TRBD2 (5 bases each). V gave up 5 bases and J gave up 5 bases, with 15 bases separating them. This CDR3 has 15 amino acids. Germline-derived CDR1 and CDR2 are KGHDR and SFDVKD. The chain's CDR3 is CATSVSGRKDNEQFF. The CDR3 DNA reads as TGTGCCACCAGTGTTTCGGGACGCAAAGACAATGAGCAGTTCTTC.

The genes are TRBV7-9 and TRBJ2-2; D not certain. This CDR3 spans 14 amino acids. With 0 bases removed from V and 4 bases from J, the gap between germline ends came to 6 bases. Per the germline V gene, CDR1 is SEHNR and CDR2 is FQNEAQ (reference sequence). CDR3 sequence: CASSLAQSTGELFF. In DNA, the CDR3 is TGTGCCAGCAGCTTAGCGCAGAGCACCGGGGAGCTGTTTTTT.

This clonotype was seen more than once but under ten times. The chain employs TRBV7-2 and TRBJ2-3; 9 bases agree with TRBD2. The CDR3 is made up of 15 amino acids. With V trimmed by 3 bases and J by 4 bases, 5 bases remained unmatched. Per germline, CDR1 SGHTA and CDR2 FQGNSA. This chain's CDR3 is CASSLAGGQPDTQYF. CDR3 bases: TGTGCCAGCAGCTTGGCGGGGGGGCAGCCAGATACGCAGTATTTT.

This chain joins TRBV20-1 and TRBJ2-5, with D perhaps matching TRBD1 or TRBD2 (5 bases each). CDR1 DFQATT and CDR2 SNEGSKA come from the germline V gene (reference sequence). CDR3 length equals 14 residues. Trimming removed 6 bases at V and 4 bases at J, with 18 bases between. The CDR3 DNA sequence: TGCAGTGCCACCCCGGGCAGGGCGGGAGAGACCCAGTACTTC. This translates into CSATPGRAGETQYF.

This clonotype was detected many times. The chain carries TRBV6-1 and TRBJ1-5; TRBD1 matches at 11 bases. Germline V gives CDR1 MNHNS, CDR2 SASEGT. The CDR3 is 16 residues long. V lost 7 bases to trimming and J lost 4 bases; unmatched junction nucleotides: 9. The CDR3 loop reads CASNPGQGGRNQPQHF. The CDR3 DNA reads TGTGCCAGCAATCCGGGACAGGGGGGTCGAAATCAGCCCCAGCATTTT.

The V call is TRBV29-1, the J call TRBJ2-1, with 7 nucleotides matching TRBD2. V lost 7 bases to trimming and J lost 10 bases; unmatched junction nucleotides: 16. Germline CDR1 and CDR2: SQVTM and ANQGSEA. The CDR3 runs 14 residues. CDR3 protein: CSADPFAGEGEQFF. In DNA form, the CDR3 reads TGCAGCGCCGACCCTTTTGCGGGAGAGGGAGAGCAGTTCTTC.

This clonotype was seen only a few times. J is TRBJ1-6 and V is TRBV10-3, with TRBD1 matching 7 bases. CDR3 length: 12 residues. The V and J ends lost 8 bases and 9 bases, in that order; junction bases with no gene match: 4. Germline lookup yields CDR1 ENHRY and CDR2 SYGVKD. Here the CDR3 reads CAIRDSGSPLHF. Here the CDR3 DNA reads TGTGCCATCCGGGACAGTGGTTCACCCCTCCACTTT.

This clonotype was detected a few times. The J gene is TRBJ1-1, the V gene TRBV2; weak D call: TRBD1 (5 bases). Germline V CDR1 and CDR2: SNHLY, FYNNEI. Trimming removed 4 bases at V and 1 base at J, with 19 bases between. This CDR3 is built from 17 residues. CDR3 region: CASSGGGRLTPNTEAFF. CDR3 DNA: TGTGCCAGCAGTGGTGGGGGACGCCTCACGCCGAACACTGAAGCTTTCTTT.

This clonotype has a handful of counts. The CDR3 sequence is CASSANRAAQPQHF. As DNA, the CDR3 is TGTGCCAGCAGCGCCAACAGGGCTGCTCAGCCCCAGCATTTT. This chain uses TRBV7-9 with TRBJ1-5; TRBD1 is a possible D gene (6 bases). The CDR3 contains 14 residues. Germline CDR1 is SEHNR and CDR2 is FQNEAQ (reference sequence). The V end was cut by 5 bases, the J end by 6 bases, with 14 bases between.

This clonotype is a singleton in its sample. This chain connects TRBV7-3 to TRBJ2-2; 8 bases map to TRBD1. V dropped 5 bases and J dropped 7; count of bases not matched to a gene: 6. CDR1 and CDR2 from the germline V gene are SGHTA and FQGTGA. The CDR3 contains 14 residues. CDR3 in amino acids: CASSQGQANGELFF. CDR3 DNA sequence: TGTGCCAGCAGCCAGGGACAGGCGAACGGGGAGCTGTTTTTT. Based on the CDR3 plus reference TRBV7-3 and TRBJ2-2, the full variable domain is GAGVSQTPSNKVTEKGKYVELRCDPISGHTALYWYRQSLGQGPEFLIYFQGTGAADDSGLPNDRFFAVRPEGSVSTLKIQRTERGDSAVYLCASSQGQANGELFFGEGSRLTVL.

V usage is TRBV18 and J usage is TRBJ2-7; TRBD1 agrees at 9 bases. Germline CDR1 reads KGHSH; CDR2 reads LQKENI. There are 15 residues in the CDR3. V lost 6 bases and J lost 4; bases outside the gene matches: 10. The CDR3 DNA reads as TGTGCCAGCTCGCCCACAGGGGGCCAGGTATACGAGCAGTACTTC. Its translation: CASSPTGGQVYEQYF.